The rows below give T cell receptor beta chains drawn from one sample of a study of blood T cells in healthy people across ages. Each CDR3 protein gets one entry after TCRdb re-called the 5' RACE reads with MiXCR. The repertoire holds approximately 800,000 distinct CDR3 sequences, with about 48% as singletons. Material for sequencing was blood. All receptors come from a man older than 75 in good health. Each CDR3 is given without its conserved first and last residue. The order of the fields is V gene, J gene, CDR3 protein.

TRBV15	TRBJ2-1	ATSRDAPRSYNEQF
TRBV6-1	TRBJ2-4	ASSEILLGAKNIQY
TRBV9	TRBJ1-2	ASSVETTGILGYT
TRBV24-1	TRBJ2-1	ATSEPGLHGEQF
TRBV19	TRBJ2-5	ASSIMRGGQETQY
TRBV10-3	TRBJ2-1	AIRAGNEQF
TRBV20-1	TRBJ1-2	SARVDTGRVQGYT
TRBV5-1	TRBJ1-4	ASSFQGAEEKLF
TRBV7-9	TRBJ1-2	ASSLGQGAHYGYT
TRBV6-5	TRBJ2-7	ASSDSAGYEQY
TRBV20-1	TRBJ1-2	SARVPWGAMIYGYT
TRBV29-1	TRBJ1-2	SVGQGAPGYT
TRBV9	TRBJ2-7	ASSVGDGTSYEQY
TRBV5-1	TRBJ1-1	ASSLDGAKGTEAF
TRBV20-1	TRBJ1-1	SARARTGTAAEAF
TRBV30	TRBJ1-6	AWRSRDSWSSPLH
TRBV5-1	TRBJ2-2	ASSLAPVGTGELF
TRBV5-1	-	ASSPLTGYYEQY
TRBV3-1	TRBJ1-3	ASSQGAGADGNTIY
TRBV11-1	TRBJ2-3	ASSLGLAGARADTQY
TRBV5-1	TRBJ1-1	ASSLLTGGLNTEAF
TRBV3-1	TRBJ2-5	ASSLRLAGEVETQY
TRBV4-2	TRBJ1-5	ASSQDPLWGAVGNQPQH
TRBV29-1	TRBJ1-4	SVDGLPGEDEKLF
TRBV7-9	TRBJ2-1	ASSNLVSNEQF
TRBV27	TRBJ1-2	ASSLRAGRNNYGYT
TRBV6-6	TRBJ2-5	ASGALETQY
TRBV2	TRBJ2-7	ASTRGPFYYEQY
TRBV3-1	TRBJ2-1	ASSQLREQF
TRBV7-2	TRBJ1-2	ASSLEVSTGYT
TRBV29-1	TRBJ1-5	SAQTGDNQPQH
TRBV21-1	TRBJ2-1	ASSKTWGPLYNEQF
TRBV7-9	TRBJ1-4	ASSPPLFEKLF
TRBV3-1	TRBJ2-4	ASNVGLESLY
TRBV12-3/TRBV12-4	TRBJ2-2	ASRGGVRTGELF
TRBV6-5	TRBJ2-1	ASSYLDGRNYNEQF
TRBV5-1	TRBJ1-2	ASSSTGWDGYT
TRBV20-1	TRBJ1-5	SAPFQGGARPQH
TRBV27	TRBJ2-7	ASSLRGQGFYEQY
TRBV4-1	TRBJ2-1	ASSQRAGAHYNEQF
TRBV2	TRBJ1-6	ASSWDRGQGSPPH
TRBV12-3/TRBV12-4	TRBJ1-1	ASSRQVMNTEAF
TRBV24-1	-	ATSDFRAVSYNEQY
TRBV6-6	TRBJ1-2	ASQQGTYGYT
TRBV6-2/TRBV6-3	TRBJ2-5	ASDRGGETQY